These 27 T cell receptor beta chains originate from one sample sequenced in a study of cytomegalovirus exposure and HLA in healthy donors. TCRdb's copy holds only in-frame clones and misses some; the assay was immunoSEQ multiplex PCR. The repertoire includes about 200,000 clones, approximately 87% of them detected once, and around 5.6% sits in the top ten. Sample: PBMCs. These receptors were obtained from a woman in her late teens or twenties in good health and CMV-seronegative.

The DNA of the CDR3 is TGTGCCAGCAGCTTGCTCCTGGCGGGAGCTGGGAATGAGCAGTTCTTC. Translated: CASSLLLAGAGNEQFF. V gene TRBV7-8 combines with J gene TRBJ2-1; 7 bases fit TRBD2. CDR1 is SGHVS and CDR2 is FQNEAQ in the germline V gene. V shed 3 bases, J shed 7 bases, and the junction held 12 bases outside the gene matches. This CDR3 is built from 16 residues.

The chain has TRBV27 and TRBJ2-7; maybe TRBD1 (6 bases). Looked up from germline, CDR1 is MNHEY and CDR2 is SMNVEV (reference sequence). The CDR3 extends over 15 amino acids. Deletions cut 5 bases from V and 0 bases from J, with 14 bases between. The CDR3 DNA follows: TGTGCCAGCAGTCCTATCCGGGACAACTCCTACGAGCAGTACTTC. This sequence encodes CASSPIRDNSYEQYF.

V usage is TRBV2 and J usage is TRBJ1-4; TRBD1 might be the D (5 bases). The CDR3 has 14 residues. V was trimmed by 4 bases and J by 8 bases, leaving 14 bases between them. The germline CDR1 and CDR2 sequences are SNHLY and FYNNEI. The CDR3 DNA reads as TGTGCCAGCAGTGTTGGCAGGGTCAACGAAAAACTGTTTTTT. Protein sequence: CASSVGRVNEKLFF.

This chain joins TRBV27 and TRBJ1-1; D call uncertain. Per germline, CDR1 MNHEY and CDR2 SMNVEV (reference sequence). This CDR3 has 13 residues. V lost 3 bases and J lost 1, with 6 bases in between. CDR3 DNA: TGTGCCAGCAGTTTGTCAACGAACACTGAAGCTTTCTTT. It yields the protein CASSLSTNTEAFF.

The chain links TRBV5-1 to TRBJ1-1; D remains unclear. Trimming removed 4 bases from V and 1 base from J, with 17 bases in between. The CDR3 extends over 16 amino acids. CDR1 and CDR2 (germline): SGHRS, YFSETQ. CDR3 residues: CASSLVGGEGNTEAFF. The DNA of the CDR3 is TGCGCCAGCAGCCTCGTTGGAGGTGAAGGGAACACTGAAGCTTTCTTT. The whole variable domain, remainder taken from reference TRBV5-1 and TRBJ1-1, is KAGVTQTPRYLIKTRGQQVTLSCSPISGHRSVSWYQQTPGQGLQFLFEYFSETQRNKGNFPGRFSGRQFSNSRSEMNVSTLELGDSALYLCASSLVGGEGNTEAFFGQGTRLTVV.

Written as DNA, the CDR3 is TGTGCCAGCAGGAGTCCGGGACCGTCGACCCGGGGCTACACCTTC. Encoded protein: CASRSPGPSTRGYTF. The V call is TRBV5-4, the J call TRBJ1-2; a weak D match, TRBD1 (5 bases). The CDR3 runs 15 residues. The germline V gene encodes CDR1 SGHNT and CDR2 YYREEE (reference sequence). Trimming took off 5 bases at V and 8 bases at J, with 22 bases between the two ends. The complete variable domain, with remaining parts taken from reference TRBV5-4 and TRBJ1-2, reads ETGVTQSPTHLIKTRGQQVTLRCSSQSGHNTVSWYQQALGQGPQFIFQYYREEENGRGNFPPRFSGLQFPNYSSELNVNALELDDSALYLCASRSPGPSTRGYTFGSGTRLTVV.

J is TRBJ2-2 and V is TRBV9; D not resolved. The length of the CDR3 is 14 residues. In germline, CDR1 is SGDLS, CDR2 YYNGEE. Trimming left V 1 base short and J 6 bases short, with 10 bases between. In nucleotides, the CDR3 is TGTGCCAGCAGCGTAATGGCGGCCTCCGGGGAGCTGTTTTTT. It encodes CASSVMAASGELFF.

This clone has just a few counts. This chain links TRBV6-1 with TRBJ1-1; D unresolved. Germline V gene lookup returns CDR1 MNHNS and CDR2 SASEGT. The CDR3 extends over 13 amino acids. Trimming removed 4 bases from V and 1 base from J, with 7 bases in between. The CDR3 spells CASSVQPNTEAFF. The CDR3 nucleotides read TGTGCCAGCAGTGTTCAGCCGAACACTGAAGCTTTCTTT.

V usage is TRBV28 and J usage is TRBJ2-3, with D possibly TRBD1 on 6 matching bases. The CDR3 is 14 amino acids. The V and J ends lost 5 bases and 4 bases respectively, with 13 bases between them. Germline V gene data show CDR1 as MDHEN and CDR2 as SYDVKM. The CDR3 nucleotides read TGTGCCAGCAGTGGGGGCCGGTGGGCAGATACGCAGTATTTT. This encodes CASSGGRWADTQYF.

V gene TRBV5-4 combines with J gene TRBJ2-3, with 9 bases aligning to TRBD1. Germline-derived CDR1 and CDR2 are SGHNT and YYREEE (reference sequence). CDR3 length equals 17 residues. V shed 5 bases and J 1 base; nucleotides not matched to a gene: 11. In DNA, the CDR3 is TGTGCCAGCAGTTTTAACAGGGGGCTAGGGGGCACAGATACGCAGTATTTT. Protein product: CASSFNRGLGGTDTQYF. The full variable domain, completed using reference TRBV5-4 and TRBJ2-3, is ETGVTQSPTHLIKTRGQQVTLRCSSQSGHNTVSWYQQALGQGPQFIFQYYREEENGRGNFPPRFSGLQFPNYSSELNVNALELDDSALYLCASSFNRGLGGTDTQYFGPGTRLTVL.

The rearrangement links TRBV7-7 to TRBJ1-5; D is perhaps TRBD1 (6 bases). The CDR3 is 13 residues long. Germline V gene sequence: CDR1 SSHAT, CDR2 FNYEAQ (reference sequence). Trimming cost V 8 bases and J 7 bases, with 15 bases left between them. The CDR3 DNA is TGTGCCAGCCATGCAGGGGCTCGGCAGCCCCAGCATTTT. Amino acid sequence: CASHAGARQPQHF. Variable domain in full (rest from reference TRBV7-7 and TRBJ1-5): GAGVSQSPRYKVTKRGQDVTLRCDPISSHATLYWYQQALGQGPEFLTYFNYEAQPDKSGLPSDRFSAERPEGSISTLTIQRTEQRDSAMYRCASHAGARQPQHFGDGTRLSIL.

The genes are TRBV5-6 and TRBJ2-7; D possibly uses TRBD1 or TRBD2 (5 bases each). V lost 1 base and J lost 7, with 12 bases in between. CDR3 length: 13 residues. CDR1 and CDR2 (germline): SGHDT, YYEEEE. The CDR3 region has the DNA TGTGCCAGCAGCTTGAATTGGTGGGGGGAGCAGTACTTC. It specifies CASSLNWWGEQYF.

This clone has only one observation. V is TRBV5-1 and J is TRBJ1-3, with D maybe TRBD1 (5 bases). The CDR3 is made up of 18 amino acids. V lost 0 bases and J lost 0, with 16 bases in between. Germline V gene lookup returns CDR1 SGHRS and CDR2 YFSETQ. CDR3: CASSLAFPTGSSGNTIYF. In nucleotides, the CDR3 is TGCGCCAGCAGCTTGGCGTTTCCCACAGGTTCCTCTGGAAACACCATATATTTT.

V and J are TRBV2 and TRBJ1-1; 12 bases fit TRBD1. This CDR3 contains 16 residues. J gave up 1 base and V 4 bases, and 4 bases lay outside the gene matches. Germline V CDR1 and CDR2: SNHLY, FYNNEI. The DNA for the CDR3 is TGTGCCAGCAGTGCGGGACAGGGGGCCGCGAACACTGAAGCTTTCTTT. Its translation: CASSAGQGAANTEAFF.

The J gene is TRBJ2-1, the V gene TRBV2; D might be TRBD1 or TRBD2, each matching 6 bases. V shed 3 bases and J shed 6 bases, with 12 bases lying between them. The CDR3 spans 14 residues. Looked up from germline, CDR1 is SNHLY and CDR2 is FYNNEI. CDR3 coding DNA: TGTGCCAGCAGTGAGTTACAGGGAGGCAATGAGCAGTTCTTC. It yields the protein CASSELQGGNEQFF.

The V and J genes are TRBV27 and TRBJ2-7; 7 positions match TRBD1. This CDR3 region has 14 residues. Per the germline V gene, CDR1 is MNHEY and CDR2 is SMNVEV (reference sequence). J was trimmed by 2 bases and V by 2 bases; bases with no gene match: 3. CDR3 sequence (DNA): TGTGCCAGCAGTTTACAGGGGGTTCCCTACGAGCAGTACTTC. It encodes CASSLQGVPYEQYF.

The CDR3 protein is CASSPDRVADTQYF. For the CDR3, the DNA is TGTGCCAGCAGCCCGGACAGGGTGGCAGATACGCAGTATTTT. The chain couples TRBV5-4 to TRBJ2-3; 8 bases line up with TRBD1. CDR1 and CDR2 from the germline V gene are SGHNT and YYREEE (reference sequence). This CDR3 region has 14 residues. The V gene end was trimmed by 4 bases and the J gene end by 4 bases; junction bases not matched to a gene: 5.

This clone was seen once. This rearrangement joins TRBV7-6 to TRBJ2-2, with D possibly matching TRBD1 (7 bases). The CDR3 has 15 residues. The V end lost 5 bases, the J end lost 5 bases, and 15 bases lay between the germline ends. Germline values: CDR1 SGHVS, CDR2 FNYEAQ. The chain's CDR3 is CASSPLTGRTGELFF. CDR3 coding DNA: TGTGCCAGCAGCCCGCTGACAGGGAGGACCGGGGAGCTGTTTTTT.

The CDR3 reads CASSYSAGNTEAFF. In DNA, the CDR3 is TGTGCCAGCAGTTACTCCGCAGGCAACACTGAAGCTTTCTTT. This sequence joins TRBV6-6 and TRBJ1-1; no reliable D call. Per germline, CDR1 MNHNY and CDR2 SVGAGI (reference sequence). The CDR3 is made up of 14 amino acids. Trimming pared 0 bases from V and 2 bases from J, leaving 7 bases between.

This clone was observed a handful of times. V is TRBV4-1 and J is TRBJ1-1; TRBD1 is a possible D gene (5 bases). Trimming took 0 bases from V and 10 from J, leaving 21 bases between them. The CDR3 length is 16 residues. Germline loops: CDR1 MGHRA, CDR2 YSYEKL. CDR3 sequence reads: CASSQDMTAPLGGAFF. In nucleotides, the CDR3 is TGCGCCAGCAGCCAAGATATGACAGCCCCTTTGGGGGGAGCTTTCTTT.

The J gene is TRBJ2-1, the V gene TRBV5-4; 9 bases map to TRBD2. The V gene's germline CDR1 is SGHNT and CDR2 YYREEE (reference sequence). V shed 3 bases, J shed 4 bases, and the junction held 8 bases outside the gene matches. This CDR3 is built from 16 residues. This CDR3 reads CASSSGAGGLYNEQFF. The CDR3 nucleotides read TGTGCCAGCAGCTCCGGAGCGGGGGGCCTTTACAATGAGCAGTTCTTC. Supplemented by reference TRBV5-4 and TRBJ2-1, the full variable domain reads ETGVTQSPTHLIKTRGQQVTLRCSSQSGHNTVSWYQQALGQGPQFIFQYYREEENGRGNFPPRFSGLQFPNYSSELNVNALELDDSALYLCASSSGAGGLYNEQFFGPGTRLTVL.

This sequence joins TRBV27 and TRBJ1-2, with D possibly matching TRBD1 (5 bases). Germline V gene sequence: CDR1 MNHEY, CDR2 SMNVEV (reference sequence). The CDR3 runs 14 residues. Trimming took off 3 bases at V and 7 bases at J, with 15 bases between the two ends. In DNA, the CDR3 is TGTGCCAGCAGTTTGTGGCAGGCTGGGGCTGGCTACACCTTC. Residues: CASSLWQAGAGYTF.

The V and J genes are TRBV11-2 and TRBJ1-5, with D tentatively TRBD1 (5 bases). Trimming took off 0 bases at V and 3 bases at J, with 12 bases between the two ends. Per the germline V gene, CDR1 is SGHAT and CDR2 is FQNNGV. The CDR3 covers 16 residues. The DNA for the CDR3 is TGTGCCAGCAGCTTAGATCAGGGTTTGTTCAATCAGCCCCAGCATTTT. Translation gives CASSLDQGLFNQPQHF.

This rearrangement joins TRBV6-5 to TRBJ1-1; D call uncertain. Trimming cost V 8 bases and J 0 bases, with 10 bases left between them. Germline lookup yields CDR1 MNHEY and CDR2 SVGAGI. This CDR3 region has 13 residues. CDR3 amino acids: CASGRGLNTEAFF. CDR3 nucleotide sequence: TGTGCCAGCGGGCGAGGGTTGAACACTGAAGCTTTCTTT.

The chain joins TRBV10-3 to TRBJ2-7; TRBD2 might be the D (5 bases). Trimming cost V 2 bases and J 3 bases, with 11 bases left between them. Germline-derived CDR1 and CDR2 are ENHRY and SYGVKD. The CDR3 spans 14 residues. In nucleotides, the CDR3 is TGTGCCATCAGTGAGGACGGACTGTACTACGAGCAGTACTTC. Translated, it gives CAISEDGLYYEQYF.

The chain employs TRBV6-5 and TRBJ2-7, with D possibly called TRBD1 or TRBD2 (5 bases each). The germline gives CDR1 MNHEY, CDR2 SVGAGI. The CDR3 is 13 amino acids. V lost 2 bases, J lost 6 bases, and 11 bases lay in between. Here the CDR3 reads CASSYGQGPEQYF. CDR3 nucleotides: TGTGCCAGCAGTTACGGGCAGGGACCCGAGCAGTACTTC.

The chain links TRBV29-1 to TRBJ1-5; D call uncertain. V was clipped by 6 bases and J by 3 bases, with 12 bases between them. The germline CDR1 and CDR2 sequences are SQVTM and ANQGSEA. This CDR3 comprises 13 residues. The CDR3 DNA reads TGCAGCGTCGTTACAAATATCAATCAGCCCCAGCATTTT. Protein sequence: CSVVTNINQPQHF.